This T cell receptor beta chain originates from a study of blood T cells in healthy people across ages. Study results and limitations: Leaving the PBMCs unsorted stopped any conclusive comparison of naive versus antigen-experienced cells.

Healthy Caucasian individuals from Russia aged about 6 to 95 were enrolled as donors. In the case of this clonotype: Its specificity is unknown.

Germline-derived CDR1 and CDR2 are MNHNY and SVGAGI (reference sequence). CDR3 length equals 17 residues. Trimming removed 0 bases at V and 0 bases at J, with 13 bases between. Together with a sample-barcoded 5' primer, a J-beta primer mix was included in a second PCR lasting roughly 6 to 12 cycles. Every cDNA molecule bore a tag from a template-switch adaptor containing 12 random nucleotides. Samples each returned at least 3 million CDR3-containing paired-end reads. Each CDR3 protein gets one entry after TCRdb re-called the 5' RACE reads with MiXCR. The sample lists about 580,000 distinct CDR3 sequences, around half seen once, with roughly 24% in the top ten.

The chain has TRBV6-6 and TRBJ2-3, with D perhaps matching TRBD2 (5 bases). This clonotype was obtained from a man aged 80 or over in good health. The sequenced sample consisted of blood. CDR3 in DNA: TGTGCCAGCAGTTACTCGAGCCAGCGGAGCAGCACAGATACGCAGTATTTT. Protein sequence: CASSYSSQRSSTDTQYF.